These 27 T cell receptor beta chains originate from one sample sequenced in a study of cytomegalovirus exposure and HLA in healthy donors. Profiled with immunoSEQ multiplex PCR; TCRdb holds only in-frame clones, not every one. In the table there are 110,000 or so clones, 70% to 90% of which are singletons. What was sequenced was PBMCs. The receptor source for this set is a man younger than 35 in good health and CMV-seronegative.

The gene calls are TRBV28 and TRBJ2-1, with 7 bases identical to TRBD2. This CDR3 spans 14 amino acids. CDR1 is MDHEN, CDR2 SYDVKM, per germline. The ends lost 10 bases at V and 0 bases at J; junction bases unmatched: 6. This CDR3 reads CAIKAGSSYNEQFF. The CDR3 region has the DNA TGTGCCATCAAAGCGGGGTCCTCCTACAATGAGCAGTTCTTC.

The chain couples TRBV6-1 to TRBJ1-2, with D unresolved. The V gene's germline CDR1 is MNHNS and CDR2 SASEGT. Trimming shortened V by 5 bases and J by 8 bases, and 18 bases separated the two germline ends. The CDR3 runs 14 residues. The CDR3, as DNA: TGTGCCAGCAGTATAACGGACGGGGAGACGGGCTACACCTTC. Amino acid sequence: CASSITDGETGYTF.

The V and J genes are TRBV28 and TRBJ2-2, with D possibly TRBD1 on 6 matching bases. V was shortened by 3 bases and J by 7 bases, with 12 bases between the two germline ends. In germline, CDR1 is MDHEN, CDR2 SYDVKM. The CDR3 consists of 14 residues. The CDR3 DNA reads as TGTGCCAGCAGTTTTGCAGGGGCGGTCGGGGAGCTGTTTTTT. It is translated as CASSFAGAVGELFF.

The chain combines TRBV4-3 with TRBJ1-2; no reliable D call. From germline, CDR1 is LGHNA and CDR2 YSLEER. The CDR3 runs to 16 residues. The V end lost 5 bases, the J end lost 3 bases, and 19 bases lay between the germline ends. The CDR3 DNA follows: TGCGCCAGCAGCGGACGGGATGCGGGAGAAGACTATGGCTACACCTTC. Translating it yields CASSGRDAGEDYGYTF.

The V gene is TRBV10-3, the J gene TRBJ1-1, with 7 bases identical to TRBD1. Germline CDR1 reads ENHRY; CDR2 reads SYGVKD. V trimming: 5 bases; J trimming: 4 bases; junction bases outside the gene matches: 13. The CDR3 is 16 residues long. In DNA, the CDR3 is TGTGCCATCAGTTCTAATGTTGGCAGGGGGGTCACTGAAGCTTTCTTT. Translation: CAISSNVGRGVTEAFF.

The chain couples TRBV10-1 to TRBJ2-3; 14 positions agree with TRBD2. Germline CDR1 and CDR2: WNHNN and SYGVQD (reference sequence). CDR3 size: 22 residues. J was trimmed by 0 bases and V by 0 bases; bases with no gene match: 14. In DNA form, the CDR3 reads TGCGCCAGCAGTGAGTCGATCCCGGGACTAGCGGGGGCACCACTTAGCACAGATACGCAGTATTTT. Protein product: CASSESIPGLAGAPLSTDTQYF.

The chain recombines TRBV13 with TRBJ2-2, with D perhaps TRBD2 (6 bases). This CDR3 contains 16 residues. V lost 1 base and J lost 4, with 13 bases in between. Germline V CDR1 and CDR2: PRHDT, FYEKMQ (reference sequence). The CDR3 nucleotides are TGTGCCAGCAGCTTAGTCGGGAGCTCGGTCACCGGGGAGCTGTTTTTT. Protein sequence: CASSLVGSSVTGELFF. Supplemented by reference TRBV13 and TRBJ2-2, the full variable domain reads AAGVIQSPRHLIKEKRETATLKCYPIPRHDTVYWYQQGPGQDPQFLISFYEKMQSDKGSIPDRFSAQQFSDYHSELNMSSLELGDSALYFCASSLVGSSVTGELFFGEGSRLTVL.

J is TRBJ1-5 and V is TRBV28; TRBD1 might be the D (5 bases). The V end was cut by 5 bases, the J end by 0 bases, with 11 bases between. Germline assignment: CDR1 MDHEN and CDR2 SYDVKM. This CDR3 has 15 amino acids. This chain's CDR3 is CASSIGEVSNQPQHF. The CDR3 nucleotides are TGTGCCAGCAGTATAGGGGAGGTTAGCAATCAGCCCCAGCATTTT.

The chain carries TRBV5-4 and TRBJ2-5; a possible D gene is TRBD2 (6 bases). The germline V and J ends were trimmed by 0 bases and 4 bases, with 16 bases remaining between them. CDR1 SGHNT and CDR2 YYREEE come from the germline V gene (reference sequence). The CDR3 is 16 residues long. Here the CDR3 reads CASSLDPTSTGETQYF. DNA of the CDR3: TGTGCCAGCAGCTTGGATCCGACTAGTACGGGAGAGACCCAGTACTTC.

In this sample, this clone turned up a few times. This chain links TRBV6-1 with TRBJ2-1; 8 positions match TRBD1. Germline V gene lookup returns CDR1 MNHNS and CDR2 SASEGT. This CDR3 comprises 16 residues. J gave up 7 bases and V 4 bases, and 12 bases lay outside the gene matches. The CDR3 region has the DNA TGTGCCAGCAGTGTTTTATTTCGACAGGGGAGGAATGAGCAGTTCTTC. This sequence encodes CASSVLFRQGRNEQFF.

This chain connects TRBV5-4 to TRBJ1-1; 8 bases are a match to TRBD1. Germline assignment: CDR1 SGHNT and CDR2 YYREEE (reference sequence). CDR3 size: 12 residues. J was trimmed by 11 bases and V by 3 bases; bases with no gene match: 6. The CDR3 here is CASSSGQVDAFF. The CDR3 region has the DNA TGTGCCAGCAGCTCGGGACAGGTCGACGCTTTCTTT.

This clone was detected a few times. The J gene is TRBJ1-6, the V gene TRBV6-6; possibly TRBD1 for D (5 bases). The CDR3 is made up of 14 amino acids. In germline, CDR1 is MNHNY, CDR2 SVGAGI (reference sequence). V was shortened by 5 bases and J by 7 bases, with 12 bases between the two germline ends. The CDR3 spells CASSDRVGNSPLHF. As DNA, the CDR3 is TGTGCCAGCAGTGACAGAGTTGGCAATTCACCCCTCCACTTT.

This clone has only one observation. The J gene is TRBJ2-7, the V gene TRBV27, with TRBD1 matching 10 bases. CDR3 size: 16 residues. Germline V gives CDR1 MNHEY, CDR2 SMNVEV (reference sequence). The V gene end was trimmed by 2 bases and the J gene end by 1 base; junction bases not matched to a gene: 5. CDR3 in DNA: TGTGCCAGCAGTTTAGCTGCGGGACAGGGGTCCTACGAGCAGTACTTC. It encodes CASSLAAGQGSYEQYF.

CDR3: CASSLRTPVGEAFF. The CDR3 DNA is TGTGCCAGCAGTTTACGGACACCCGTCGGAGAAGCTTTCTTT. This chain uses TRBV28 with TRBJ1-1; D perhaps matches TRBD1 (5 bases). Deletions cut 2 bases from V and 8 bases from J, with 15 bases between. Germline V gene data show CDR1 as MDHEN and CDR2 as SYDVKM. The CDR3 contains 14 residues.

The chain has TRBV2 and TRBJ2-5, with 7 bases aligning to TRBD1. The junction had 10 bases not matched to a gene; V was cut back by 8 bases and J by 7 bases. The germline V gene has CDR1 SNHLY and CDR2 FYNNEI. The CDR3 is made up of 13 amino acids. The CDR3, as DNA: TGTGCCAGCCTGGGACAGTTGGGTAGGACCCAGTACTTC. Translating gives CASLGQLGRTQYF. The full variable domain, with the rest looked up from reference TRBV2 and TRBJ2-5, is EPEVTQTPSHQVTQMGQEVILRCVPISNHLYFYWYRQILGQKVEFLVSFYNNEISEKSEIFDDQFSVERPDGSNFTLKIRSTKLEDSAMYFCASLGQLGRTQYFGPGTRLLVL.

The CDR3: CASSEYGGTTSYNEQFF. The CDR3 DNA reads TGTGCCAGCAGTGAATATGGTGGGACTACCTCCTACAATGAGCAGTTCTTC. The V and J genes are TRBV25-1 and TRBJ2-1, with 7 bases matching TRBD2. From germline, CDR1 is MGHDK and CDR2 SYGVNS. The CDR3 extends over 17 amino acids. J gave up 0 bases and V 0 bases, and 5 bases lay outside the gene matches.

This chain links TRBV7-9 with TRBJ1-1; D possibly corresponds to TRBD1 (5 bases). The CDR3 sequence is 13 residues long. CDR1 SEHNR and CDR2 FQNEAQ come from the germline V gene (reference sequence). V was pared by 5 bases and J by 4 bases, with 11 bases between. In nucleotides, the CDR3 is TGTGCCAGCAGCCGGGGGTCAGCCACTGAAGCTTTCTTT. Encoded protein: CASSRGSATEAFF.

The chain combines TRBV11-2 with TRBJ1-1; D might be TRBD1 (5 bases). This CDR3 spans 15 amino acids. The germline V gene encodes CDR1 SGHAT and CDR2 FQNNGV. Trimming took 6 bases from V and 4 from J, leaving 18 bases between them. The CDR3 DNA sequence: TGTGCCAGCAGTCCACATGAAACGGGGGGCACTGAAGCTTTCTTT. It yields the protein CASSPHETGGTEAFF.

V usage is TRBV9 and J usage is TRBJ2-3; 7 nucleotides line up with TRBD2. This CDR3 region has 16 residues. Looked up from germline, CDR1 is SGDLS and CDR2 is YYNGEE. The ends lost 3 bases at V and 1 base at J; junction bases unmatched: 8. The CDR3 region has the DNA TGTGCCAGCAGCGCCCTCAGGGCGGGAGGCACAGATACGCAGTATTTT. Amino acids: CASSALRAGGTDTQYF.

The chain couples TRBV5-1 to TRBJ2-1, with 7 bases matching TRBD1. The CDR3 length is 13 residues. After removal of 3 bases from V and 8 bases from J, the junction contained 5 bases not matched to a gene. Germline CDR1 reads SGHRS; CDR2 reads YFSETQ. CDR3 in amino acids: CASSSTGTHEQFF. CDR3 DNA sequence: TGCGCCAGCAGCTCGACAGGGACCCATGAGCAGTTCTTC.

V usage is TRBV4-1 and J usage is TRBJ2-1; the D is unclear. V dropped 3 bases and J dropped 0 bases, with 3 bases sitting between them. CDR1 is MGHRA and CDR2 is YSYEKL in the germline V gene. The CDR3 length is 13 residues. The chain's CDR3 is CASSHLSYNEQFF. In DNA form, the CDR3 reads TGCGCCAGCAGCCACCTCTCCTACAATGAGCAGTTCTTC.

This clone occurred once. The chain recombines TRBV6-4 with TRBJ1-2; a weak D match, TRBD1 (6 bases). The germline V gene encodes CDR1 MRHNA and CDR2 SNTAGT. CDR3 size: 14 residues. V was trimmed by 4 bases and J by 7 bases, leaving 16 bases between them. CDR3 in DNA: TGTGCCAGCAGTGTCTCACAGGGACGTAGTGGCTACACCTTC. This gives the protein CASSVSQGRSGYTF.

The chain carries TRBV6-5 and TRBJ2-7; D possibly corresponds to TRBD1 (5 bases). Trimming removed 5 bases at V and 6 bases at J, with 17 bases between. Germline CDR1 and CDR2: MNHEY and SVGAGI. There are 14 residues in the CDR3. The CDR3 region has the DNA TGTGCCAGCAGTCCTGGACCAACAGGTGTCGAGCAGTACTTC. It yields the protein CASSPGPTGVEQYF.

V is TRBV7-9 and J is TRBJ1-4, with 8 nucleotides matching TRBD1. The J segment lost 9 bases and the V segment lost 7 bases, leaving 13 bases of the junction unmatched. From germline, CDR1 is SEHNR and CDR2 FQNEAQ (reference sequence). The CDR3 sequence is 15 residues long. The CDR3 DNA sequence: TGTGCCAGCACCACAGAAACAGGGGGGATTAAAAAACTGTTTTTT. Its translation: CASTTETGGIKKLFF.

The chain joins TRBV18 to TRBJ1-4; weak D call: TRBD1 (5 bases). Germline-derived CDR1 and CDR2 are KGHSH and LQKENI. V shed 6 bases and J shed 0 bases, with 11 bases lying between them. This CDR3 is built from 15 residues. CDR3 bases: TGTGCCAGCTCGGCTTCAGGGTCAACTAATGAAAAACTGTTTTTT. It yields the protein CASSASGSTNEKLFF.

The V and J genes are TRBV11-3 and TRBJ2-7; weak D call: TRBD2 (5 bases). The CDR3 runs 14 residues. Germline CDR1 SGHNT, CDR2 YENEEA. The V and J ends lost 2 bases and 2 bases respectively, with 10 bases between them. The CDR3 sequence: CASSLRTATYEQYF. In nucleotides, the CDR3 is TGTGCCAGCAGCTTAAGGACTGCAACCTACGAGCAGTACTTC. Full variable domain (missing parts from reference TRBV11-3 and TRBJ2-7): EAGVVQSPRYKIIEKKQPVAFWCNPISGHNTLYWYLQNLGQGPELLIRYENEEAVDDSQLPKDRFSAERLKGVDSTLKIQPAELGDSAVYLCASSLRTATYEQYFGPGTRLTVT.

This clone was recorded at least ten times. The chain joins TRBV4-3 to TRBJ1-2, with 7 bases lining up with TRBD1. V lost 3 bases, J lost 8 bases, and 15 bases stayed unmatched. This CDR3 spans 16 amino acids. The germline gives CDR1 LGHNA, CDR2 YSLEER. CDR3 nucleotides: TGCGCCAGCAGCCAGGAGGGACAGTACCCCTCTGGAGGCTACACCTTC. Translated: CASSQEGQYPSGGYTF.